Ten or more counts support the clone carrying this T cell receptor beta chain. Its antigen is as yet unknown. A universal primer site and UMIs were added as TCR cDNA was made by 5'RACE template switching. TCRdb re-called the 5' RACE reads with MiXCR, one entry per CDR3 protein. The profile covers about 320,000 distinct CDR3 sequences, with approximately 4.3% appearing a single time and just under 20% taken by the ten largest. The data are from a study of T cells after yellow fever vaccination. Study as a whole: With SMART-Seq v4 Ultra Low Input, the fractions containing low cell numbers were prepared. Study-level results: Most primary-vaccination clones recurred post-booster (roughly 96% CD4, about 87% CD8). Although the secondary response was weaker, it peaked faster, at day 5 versus 15.

Germline V lookup: CDR1 KGHSH, CDR2 LQKENI. This CDR3 has 14 amino acids. V lost 2 bases and J lost 1, with 8 bases in between. The source is a man younger than 30 who received the YFV17D yellow fever vaccine. This material consisted of PBMCs, taken 15 days after the yellow fever booster vaccination. The chain couples TRBV18 to TRBJ1-1; D unresolved. CDR3 sequence (DNA): TGTGCCAGCTCACCAGCTTCCAGGAACACTGAAGCTTTCTTT. This gives the protein CASSPASRNTEAFF.